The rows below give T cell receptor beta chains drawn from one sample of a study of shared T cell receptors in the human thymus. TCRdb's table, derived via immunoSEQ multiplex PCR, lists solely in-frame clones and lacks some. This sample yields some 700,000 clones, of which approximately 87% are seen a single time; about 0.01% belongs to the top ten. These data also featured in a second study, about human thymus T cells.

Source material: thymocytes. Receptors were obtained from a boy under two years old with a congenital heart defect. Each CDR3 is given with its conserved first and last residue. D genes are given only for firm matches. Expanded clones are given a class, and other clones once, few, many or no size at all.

CDR3nt: TGTGCCAGTAGTATAGCAGGGACAGACTATGGCTACACCTTC; CDR3aa: CASSIAGTDYGYTF; v_gene: TRBV19; j_gene: TRBJ1-2; abundance: NA; d_gene: TRBD1
CDR3nt: TGTGCCAGCAGCGGAAACCACGGGAGGGGTCGGGGGGAGCTGTTTTTT; CDR3aa: CASSGNHGRGRGELFF; v_gene: TRBV7-9; j_gene: TRBJ2-2; abundance: NA; d_gene: TRBD2
CDR3nt: TGTGCCAGCAGCCAAGGGGGGGAGGGGAATCAGCCCCAGCATTTT; CDR3aa: CASSQGGEGNQPQHF; v_gene: TRBV14; j_gene: TRBJ1-5; abundance: once; d_gene: NA
CDR3nt: TGTGCCAGCAGCAGGACAGGGAATAATGAGCAGTTCTTC; CDR3aa: CASSRTGNNEQFF; v_gene: TRBV7-9; j_gene: TRBJ2-1; abundance: NA; d_gene: TRBD1
CDR3nt: TGCGCCAGCAGCCAAATGCCCCAGCGGGAGCCCCAAGAGACCCAGTACTTC; CDR3aa: CASSQMPQREPQETQYF; v_gene: TRBV4-1; j_gene: TRBJ2-5; abundance: NA; d_gene: TRBD2
CDR3nt: TGTGCCAGCAGCCAAGATTCCCAGCGGGGGTACAATGAGCAGTTCTTC; CDR3aa: CASSQDSQRGYNEQFF; v_gene: TRBV4-2; j_gene: TRBJ2-1; abundance: NA; d_gene: TRBD2
CDR3nt: TGTGCCAGCTCACCAAAGACTAGCGGGAACAATGAGCAGTTCTTC; CDR3aa: CASSPKTSGNNEQFF; v_gene: TRBV18; j_gene: TRBJ2-1; abundance: NA; d_gene: TRBD2
CDR3nt: TGCGCCAGCAGCTCCTCAGAGGCCCCTTTAGAGACCCAGTACTTC; CDR3aa: CASSSSEAPLETQYF; v_gene: TRBV5-1; j_gene: TRBJ2-5; abundance: NA; d_gene: NA
CDR3nt: TGTGCCAGCACCGTTGTCGGGGAGCTGTTTTTT; CDR3aa: CASTVVGELFF; v_gene: TRBV5-8; j_gene: TRBJ2-2; abundance: NA; d_gene: NA
CDR3nt: TGTGCCAGCAGCCAAGAGGGGGGGGATCCCTACGAGCAGTACTTC; CDR3aa: CASSQEGGDPYEQYF; v_gene: TRBV4-2; j_gene: TRBJ2-7; abundance: NA; d_gene: TRBD2
CDR3nt: TGTGCCAGCTCACCGATTAGCGAAGGTGAGCAGTTCTTC; CDR3aa: CASSPISEGEQFF; v_gene: TRBV18; j_gene: TRBJ2-1; abundance: NA; d_gene: NA
CDR3nt: TGCGCCAGCAGCCAAGATAACCCCCTAGCGGGAGGCACCGGGGAGCTGTTTTTT; CDR3aa: CASSQDNPLAGGTGELFF; v_gene: TRBV4-3; j_gene: TRBJ2-2; abundance: NA; d_gene: TRBD2
CDR3nt: TGTGCCAGCAGTAGTGTGAGGACAGGGCTCTACGAGCAGTACTTC; CDR3aa: CASSSVRTGLYEQYF; v_gene: TRBV25-1; j_gene: TRBJ2-7; abundance: NA; d_gene: TRBD1
CDR3nt: TGCAGCGTCCCAAAAGGGGCAGGGGGCGAGAGTTACTATGGCTACACCTTC; CDR3aa: CSVPKGAGGESYYGYTF; v_gene: TRBV29-1; j_gene: TRBJ1-2; abundance: NA; d_gene: TRBD1
CDR3nt: TGCGCCAGCAGCCGTATACAGGGCTCTGGAAACACCATATATTTT; CDR3aa: CASSRIQGSGNTIYF; v_gene: TRBV4-3; j_gene: TRBJ1-3; abundance: NA; d_gene: NA
CDR3nt: TGTGCCAGCAGTTCCCAGGGCGAGCAGTTCTTC; CDR3aa: CASSSQGEQFF; v_gene: TRBV27; j_gene: TRBJ2-1; abundance: NA; d_gene: NA
CDR3nt: TGTGCCAGCAGCCCACTGGGGCTCCGTTTGAATGAGCAGTTCTTC; CDR3aa: CASSPLGLRLNEQFF; v_gene: TRBV5-6; j_gene: TRBJ2-1; abundance: NA; d_gene: NA
CDR3nt: TGTGCCAGCAGCCCTCCAAGACAGGGGACTCCTATAAGACCTCTGAACACTGAAGCTTTCTTT; CDR3aa: CASSPPRQGTPIRPLNTEAFF; v_gene: TRBV13; j_gene: TRBJ1-1; abundance: NA; d_gene: TRBD1
CDR3nt: TGTGCCAGCAGTCTTCCTAGACTAGCGGGAGTAGAGACCCAGTACTTC; CDR3aa: CASSLPRLAGVETQYF; v_gene: TRBV28; j_gene: TRBJ2-5; abundance: NA; d_gene: TRBD2
CDR3nt: TGTGCCAGTAGCCCCCCCTCGGGGGGCCCCGACACTGAAGCTTTCTTT; CDR3aa: CASSPPSGGPDTEAFF; v_gene: TRBV19; j_gene: TRBJ1-1; abundance: NA; d_gene: NA
CDR3nt: TGTGCCAGCAGCACAAGGGGGGGTACTGAAGCTTTCTTT; CDR3aa: CASSTRGGTEAFF; v_gene: TRBV9; j_gene: TRBJ1-1; abundance: NA; d_gene: NA
CDR3nt: TGTGCCAGCAGTGGGAGGACTAGCCCCGGAGGTAGTGCAGATACGCAGTATTTT; CDR3aa: CASSGRTSPGGSADTQYF; v_gene: TRBV2; j_gene: TRBJ2-3; abundance: NA; d_gene: TRBD2
CDR3nt: TGTGCCAGCACCCAATCCCAGGGAGGTAGCAATCAGCCCCAGCATTTT; CDR3aa: CASTQSQGGSNQPQHF; v_gene: TRBV28; j_gene: TRBJ1-5; abundance: NA; d_gene: NA
CDR3nt: TGCAGCGTTGAAGGTCACGGGAGTAGAACAGATACGCAGTATTTT; CDR3aa: CSVEGHGSRTDTQYF; v_gene: TRBV29-1; j_gene: TRBJ2-3; abundance: once; d_gene: NA
CDR3nt: TGTGCCATCAGTGGGACAGACAATCAGCCCCAGCATTTT; CDR3aa: CAISGTDNQPQHF; v_gene: TRBV10-3; j_gene: TRBJ1-5; abundance: NA; d_gene: NA
CDR3nt: TGTGCCAGCAGCTTTGGCGGGAGGGGGGAGCAGTACTTC; CDR3aa: CASSFGGRGEQYF; v_gene: TRBV6-1; j_gene: TRBJ2-7; abundance: once; d_gene: TRBD2
CDR3nt: TGTGCCAGCAGCTTCCCCGGGACAGGGATCCACGAGCAGTACTTC; CDR3aa: CASSFPGTGIHEQYF; v_gene: TRBV7-9; j_gene: TRBJ2-7; abundance: NA; d_gene: TRBD1
CDR3nt: TGCGCCAGCAGCCAAGGAGCAAGGGAGGGAAATGAAAAACTGTTTTTT; CDR3aa: CASSQGAREGNEKLFF; v_gene: TRBV4-3; j_gene: TRBJ1-4; abundance: NA; d_gene: NA
CDR3nt: TGTGCCAGCAGTTCACCCCGGGACAGGGCGAGGTCTGGAAACACCATATATTTT; CDR3aa: CASSSPRDRARSGNTIYF; v_gene: TRBV5-8; j_gene: TRBJ1-3; abundance: NA; d_gene: TRBD1
CDR3nt: TGCGCCAGCAGCTCCTTGACAGGGGGCTACAATGAGCAGTTCTTC; CDR3aa: CASSSLTGGYNEQFF; v_gene: TRBV5-1; j_gene: TRBJ2-1; abundance: NA; d_gene: TRBD1
CDR3nt: TGTGCCACCAGCAGAAACGACAGGGGAGACAAAAACATTCAGTACTTC; CDR3aa: CATSRNDRGDKNIQYF; v_gene: TRBV15; j_gene: TRBJ2-4; abundance: NA; d_gene: TRBD1
CDR3nt: TGTGCCAGCAGCTCACATTTAGGGGCCCGCGAGCAGTACTTC; CDR3aa: CASSSHLGAREQYF; v_gene: TRBV11-2; j_gene: TRBJ2-7; abundance: NA; d_gene: NA
CDR3nt: TGCGCCAGCAGCAAGGGGACAGGGAGGCAAGAGACCCAGTACTTC; CDR3aa: CASSKGTGRQETQYF; v_gene: TRBV5-1; j_gene: TRBJ2-5; abundance: NA; d_gene: TRBD1
CDR3nt: TGCGCCAGCAGCCTACCGGGACTAAACAATGAGCAGTTCTTC; CDR3aa: CASSLPGLNNEQFF; v_gene: TRBV4-3; j_gene: TRBJ2-1; abundance: NA; d_gene: TRBD2
CDR3nt: TGTGCCAGCAGCCCCACCCACATTACCTACGAGCAGTACTTC; CDR3aa: CASSPTHITYEQYF; v_gene: TRBV9; j_gene: TRBJ2-7; abundance: NA; d_gene: NA
CDR3nt: TGTGCCAGCAGTTTGGTCAGGGGGCTCTACGAGCAGTACTTC; CDR3aa: CASSLVRGLYEQYF; v_gene: TRBV28; j_gene: TRBJ2-7; abundance: NA; d_gene: TRBD1
CDR3nt: TGTGCCAGCAGTGAGGGAGGCAGGGAAAGCGAGACCCAGTACTTC; CDR3aa: CASSEGGRESETQYF; v_gene: TRBV2; j_gene: TRBJ2-5; abundance: NA; d_gene: NA
CDR3nt: TGCGCCAGCAGTGAGTCCCCAGGGAAGAGCTCCTACAATGAGCAGTTCTTC; CDR3aa: CASSESPGKSSYNEQFF; v_gene: TRBV10-2; j_gene: TRBJ2-1; abundance: NA; d_gene: NA
CDR3nt: TGTGCCAGCAGATTAAATCTTCCGGGACAGGTTTACAATGAGCAGTTCTTC; CDR3aa: CASRLNLPGQVYNEQFF; v_gene: TRBV11-2; j_gene: TRBJ2-1; abundance: NA; d_gene: TRBD1
CDR3nt: TGTGCCAGTAGTCCAAGTGTCGGGACTTGGGCCAACGTCCTGACTTTC; CDR3aa: CASSPSVGTWANVLTF; v_gene: TRBV19; j_gene: TRBJ2-6; abundance: NA; d_gene: NA
CDR3nt: TGTGCCAGCAGTTTTGATCGGGAGGGCGAAAACAATGAGCAGTTCTTC; CDR3aa: CASSFDREGENNEQFF; v_gene: TRBV5-7; j_gene: TRBJ2-1; abundance: NA; d_gene: TRBD2
CDR3nt: TGCGCCAGCAGCCTAAGGACTAGCGGGAGTCCAGATACGCAGTATTTT; CDR3aa: CASSLRTSGSPDTQYF; v_gene: TRBV4-1; j_gene: TRBJ2-3; abundance: NA; d_gene: TRBD2
CDR3nt: TGCAGCGTTTCCCATACAGGGGGGACAGATACGCAGTATTTT; CDR3aa: CSVSHTGGTDTQYF; v_gene: TRBV29-1; j_gene: TRBJ2-3; abundance: NA; d_gene: TRBD1
CDR3nt: TGTGCCAGCAGTTACTCTGAGCCAGGGGTCACCGGGGAGCTGTTTTTT; CDR3aa: CASSYSEPGVTGELFF; v_gene: TRBV6-5; j_gene: TRBJ2-2; abundance: NA; d_gene: NA
CDR3nt: TGTGCAAGTCGCCTACTATGCAATCCGGGACAGGGGACGGAATACGAGCAGTACTTC; CDR3aa: CASRLLCNPGQGTEYEQYF; v_gene: TRBV12-2; j_gene: TRBJ2-7; abundance: NA; d_gene: NA